These 23 T cell receptor beta chains were all obtained from the same sample, sequenced in a study of T cell clones after liver transplantation. The protocol was immunoSEQ multiplex PCR, while the TCRdb copy is restricted to in-frame clones and leaves out a portion. The sample carries about 120,000 clones, over 75% recorded once. Sequenced material: CD4+ T cells from blood, taken 12 months after liver transplant. These TCRs come from a human patient who received a liver transplant. Some T cells here may be from the graft donor.

This clone has a single count. The chain combines TRBV6-6 with TRBJ2-1; unclear D gene. The V gene lost 6 bases and the J gene lost 4 bases, with 19 bases spanning the gap. The germline gives CDR1 MNHNY, CDR2 SVGAGI (reference sequence). This CDR3 contains 16 residues. The CDR3 nucleotides read TGTGCCAGCAGCCGACGCTTGGATGCCGGTTACAATGAGCAGTTCTTC. Protein: CASSRRLDAGYNEQFF.

The V and J genes are TRBV13 and TRBJ2-3, with D unresolved. In germline, CDR1 is PRHDT, CDR2 FYEKMQ (reference sequence). V lost 5 bases, J lost 4 bases, and 19 bases lay in between. The CDR3 runs to 16 residues. CDR3 bases: TGTGCCAGCAGCCCCCTCGGGCGGTCGAGGCCAGATACGCAGTATTTT. Protein: CASSPLGRSRPDTQYF.

The gene calls are TRBV7-3 and TRBJ2-1; TRBD2 is a possible D gene (6 bases). Germline loops: CDR1 SGHTA, CDR2 FQGTGA. V was clipped by 2 bases and J by 5 bases, with 10 bases between them. The CDR3 totals 14 residues. The CDR3 nucleotides are TGTGCCAGCAGCTTAGGAGGGCAAAACAATGAGCAGTTCTTC. Its protein product is CASSLGGQNNEQFF. Combining the CDR3 with reference TRBV7-3 and TRBJ2-1 gives the whole variable domain GAGVSQTPSNKVTEKGKYVELRCDPISGHTALYWYRQSLGQGPEFLIYFQGTGAADDSGLPNDRFFAVRPEGSVSTLKIQRTERGDSAVYLCASSLGGQNNEQFFGPGTRLTVL.

The chain has TRBV23-1 and TRBJ2-7; D is unclear. TRBV23-1 is noted as an ORF with a role that remains uncertain. This CDR3 has 15 amino acids. Deletions cut 2 bases from V and 6 bases from J, with 17 bases between. CDR3 sequence: CASSQKGSAVIEQYF. CDR3 bases: TGCGCCAGCAGTCAAAAAGGCAGTGCGGTGATCGAGCAGTACTTC.

The table lists this clone with a few counts. The chain uses TRBV5-1 and TRBJ2-1; 8 bases align to TRBD1. V lost 2 bases and J lost 6; bases outside the gene matches: 1. The CDR3 spans 13 residues. Germline values: CDR1 SGHRS, CDR2 YFSETQ. The CDR3 protein is CASSFGQGNEQFF. The DNA for the CDR3 is TGCGCCAGCAGCTTCGGACAGGGCAATGAGCAGTTCTTC.

The chain employs TRBV27 and TRBJ1-5; the match to TRBD1 covers 9 bases. CDR1 and CDR2 from the germline V gene are MNHEY and SMNVEV (reference sequence). V gave up 10 bases and J gave up 0 bases; unmatched junction bases: 10. The CDR3 has 16 amino acids. The CDR3 DNA sequence: TGTGCCACCCATCGGACAGGGGTCTATAGCAATCAGCCCCAGCATTTT. It is translated as CATHRTGVYSNQPQHF.

This clone was counted a few times. The rearrangement links TRBV12-5 to TRBJ1-5, with a tentative D call TRBD1 (5 bases). The CDR3 has 17 amino acids. V gave up 3 bases and J gave up 1 base, with 16 bases separating them. Germline CDR1 is LGHNT and CDR2 is FRNRAP. The CDR3: CASGFLWAGQSNQPQHF. The CDR3 nucleotides read TGTGCTAGTGGTTTTCTTTGGGCAGGGCAAAGCAATCAGCCCCAGCATTTT.

V usage is TRBV14 and J usage is TRBJ2-1; 10 nucleotides match TRBD2. The V gene end was trimmed by 3 bases and the J gene end by 10 bases; junction bases not matched to a gene: 9. Germline values: CDR1 SGHDN, CDR2 FVKESK. The CDR3 runs to 15 residues. CDR3 nucleotide sequence: TGTGCCAGCAGCCATCGGCTAGCGGGAGTTGGGGAGCAGTTCTTC. Translation gives CASSHRLAGVGEQFF.

The V gene is TRBV11-2, the J gene TRBJ1-5; D call uncertain. Germline values: CDR1 SGHAT, CDR2 FQNNGV. This CDR3 is built from 11 residues. Trimming removed 1 base at V and 9 bases at J, with 4 bases between. The CDR3, as DNA: TGTGCCAGCAGCTTAGGGGGGCCCCAGCATTTT. This encodes CASSLGGPQHF.

V is TRBV2 and J is TRBJ2-7; 9 bases agree with TRBD2. The trim removed 5 bases at V and 4 bases at J, leaving 6 bases unmatched. CDR1 is SNHLY, CDR2 FYNNEI, per germline. The CDR3 is 14 residues long. The CDR3 DNA sequence: TGTGCCAGCAGTCTCGGAGCGGGAGGTTACGAGCAGTACTTC. Its translation: CASSLGAGGYEQYF.

The V gene is TRBV14, the J gene TRBJ1-2, with D unclear. V gave up 4 bases and J gave up 6 bases, with 18 bases separating them. Germline lookup yields CDR1 SGHDN and CDR2 FVKESK. The CDR3 spans 15 residues. CDR3 DNA: TGTGCCAGCAGCCGCGTAGGTGCCACAGACGATGGCTACACCTTC. Encoded protein: CASSRVGATDDGYTF.

CDR3 nucleotides: TGTGCCAGCAGCCTGGGGGGGCGGAGCACAGATACGCAGTATTTT. This translates into CASSLGGRSTDTQYF. The chain is built from TRBV5-6 and TRBJ2-3; tentatively, D is TRBD2 (7 bases). Trimming shortened V by 4 bases and J by 0 bases, and 12 bases separated the two germline ends. The CDR3 contains 15 residues. Germline values: CDR1 SGHDT, CDR2 YYEEEE.

This sequence joins TRBV5-1 and TRBJ2-1, with TRBD2 identical over 12 bases. Germline lookup yields CDR1 SGHRS and CDR2 YFSETQ. Trimming took 0 bases from V and 10 from J; bases not matched to a gene: 5. This CDR3 region has 15 residues. Here the CDR3 reads CASSLDAGLAGEQFF. The CDR3 DNA is TGCGCCAGCAGCTTGGACGCCGGACTAGCGGGAGAGCAGTTCTTC.

This rearrangement joins TRBV7-3 to TRBJ2-1; D is perhaps TRBD1 (5 bases). The V gene's germline CDR1 is SGHTA and CDR2 FQGTGA. The CDR3 spans 15 residues. Trimming stripped 5 bases from V and 4 bases from J, with 15 bases between. CDR3 sequence reads: CASSLQGTMYNEQFF. The CDR3 DNA is TGTGCCAGCAGCCTTCAGGGTACGATGTACAATGAGCAGTTCTTC.

The sample holds a few counts of this clone. The rearrangement joins TRBV5-6 to TRBJ2-5, with a weak D call TRBD2 (6 bases). The V gene lost 7 bases and the J gene lost 1 base, with 17 bases spanning the gap. Germline assignment: CDR1 SGHDT and CDR2 YYEEEE. CDR3 size: 15 residues. CDR3 nucleotide sequence: TGTGCCAGCTCCACAACGGGGGACCCCCAAGAGACCCAGTACTTC. Its translation is CASSTTGDPQETQYF.

The chain carries TRBV11-2 and TRBJ2-1; 13 bases are a match to TRBD2. V shed 5 bases, J shed 9 bases, and the junction held 7 bases outside the gene matches. This CDR3 is 15 amino acids long. Germline V CDR1 and CDR2: SGHAT, FQNNGV. The CDR3 region has the DNA TGTGCCAGCAGCGTCGGACTAGCGGGAGCCCGTGAGCAGTTCTTC. It encodes CASSVGLAGAREQFF.

This chain joins TRBV28 and TRBJ2-7, with 8 positions matching TRBD1. There are 14 residues in the CDR3. The trim removed 5 bases at V and 3 bases at J, leaving 6 bases unmatched. Germline V lookup: CDR1 MDHEN, CDR2 SYDVKM. Here the CDR3 DNA reads TGTGCCAGCAGTACGACAGGGGCCAGCTACGAGCAGTACTTC. This translates into CASSTTGASYEQYF.

This clone was recorded only once. This sequence joins TRBV28 and TRBJ1-5; D unclear. The CDR3 has 16 residues. The V end was cut by 2 bases, the J end by 2 bases, with 13 bases between. Germline V gene lookup returns CDR1 MDHEN and CDR2 SYDVKM. CDR3: CASSLSGNRGNQPQHF. Written as DNA, the CDR3 is TGTGCCAGCAGTTTAAGTGGGAATAGGGGCAATCAGCCCCAGCATTTT.

The rearrangement uses TRBV18 and TRBJ1-4, with 8 bases aligning to TRBD1. Trimming took 3 bases from V and 7 from J; bases not matched to a gene: 7. CDR3 length: 15 amino acids. Germline V gene sequence: CDR1 KGHSH, CDR2 LQKENI. The CDR3 reads CASSPRQGMGEKLFF. CDR3 DNA: TGTGCCAGCTCACCCCGACAGGGGATGGGTGAAAAACTGTTTTTT.

The genes are TRBV6-5 and TRBJ2-7; 8 nucleotides align to TRBD2. V trimming: 5 bases; J trimming: 5 bases; junction bases outside the gene matches: 8. Germline V lookup: CDR1 MNHEY, CDR2 SVGAGI. The CDR3 totals 14 residues. CDR3 in amino acids: CASSAPGGAHEQYF. CDR3 nucleotides: TGTGCCAGCAGTGCACCGGGGGGGGCACACGAGCAGTACTTC.

V and J are TRBV4-3 and TRBJ1-2; weak D call: TRBD1 (5 bases). Trimming stripped 0 bases from V and 8 bases from J, with 16 bases between. The CDR3 has 15 residues. Germline CDR1 is LGHNA and CDR2 is YSLEER. CDR3 DNA sequence: TGCGCCAGCAGCCAAGATAGGGGAGGGCAGTACGGCTACACCTTC. As protein: CASSQDRGGQYGYTF.

The chain couples TRBV7-9 to TRBJ1-1; no clear D gene. The CDR3 runs 14 residues. V was pared by 5 bases and J by 4 bases, with 14 bases between. Germline V gives CDR1 SEHNR, CDR2 FQNEAQ (reference sequence). CDR3 nucleotide sequence: TGTGCCAGCAGCCTCCAAATAGGCGGCACTGAAGCTTTCTTT. Residues: CASSLQIGGTEAFF.

The CDR3 DNA reads as TGTGCCAGCAGCCCGGGAGTTTTGAGCACCGGGGAGCTGTTTTTT. It translates to CASSPGVLSTGELFF. V usage is TRBV11-2 and J usage is TRBJ2-2; a weak D match, TRBD2 (6 bases). CDR1 is SGHAT, CDR2 FQNNGV, per germline. CDR3 length equals 15 residues. The V and J ends lost 5 bases and 4 bases respectively, with 14 bases between them.